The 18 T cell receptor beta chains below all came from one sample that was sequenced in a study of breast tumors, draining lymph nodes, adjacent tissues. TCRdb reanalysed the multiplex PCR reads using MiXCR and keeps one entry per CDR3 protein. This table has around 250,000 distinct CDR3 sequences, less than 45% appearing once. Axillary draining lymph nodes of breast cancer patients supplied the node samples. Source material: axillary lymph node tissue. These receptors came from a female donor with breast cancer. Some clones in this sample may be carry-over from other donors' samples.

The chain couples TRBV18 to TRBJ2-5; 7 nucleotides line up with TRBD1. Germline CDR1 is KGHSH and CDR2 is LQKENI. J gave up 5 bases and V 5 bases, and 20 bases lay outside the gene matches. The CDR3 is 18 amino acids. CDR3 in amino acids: CASSSSGTALPQLETQYF. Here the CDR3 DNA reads TGTGCCAGCTCATCTTCCGGGACAGCACTACCCCAATTGGAGACCCAGTACTTC.

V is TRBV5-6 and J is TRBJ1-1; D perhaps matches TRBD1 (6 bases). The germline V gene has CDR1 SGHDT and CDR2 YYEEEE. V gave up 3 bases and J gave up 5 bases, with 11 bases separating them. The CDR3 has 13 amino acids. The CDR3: CASSSQGWTEAFF. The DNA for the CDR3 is TGTGCCAGCAGCTCACAGGGTTGGACTGAAGCTTTCTTT.

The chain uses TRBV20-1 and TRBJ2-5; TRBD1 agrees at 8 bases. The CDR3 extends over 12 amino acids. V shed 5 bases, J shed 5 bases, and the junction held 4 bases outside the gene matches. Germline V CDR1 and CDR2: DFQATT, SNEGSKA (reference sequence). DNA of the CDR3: TGCAGTGCTCCAGGGGGCGTGGAGACCCAGTACTTC. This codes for CSAPGGVETQYF.

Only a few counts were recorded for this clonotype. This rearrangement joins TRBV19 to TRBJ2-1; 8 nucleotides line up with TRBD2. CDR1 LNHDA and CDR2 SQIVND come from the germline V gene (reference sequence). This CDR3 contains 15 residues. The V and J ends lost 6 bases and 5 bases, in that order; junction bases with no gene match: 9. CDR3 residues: CASRLSGVGNNEQFF. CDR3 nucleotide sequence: TGTGCCAGTAGACTTAGCGGGGTCGGAAACAATGAGCAGTTCTTC.

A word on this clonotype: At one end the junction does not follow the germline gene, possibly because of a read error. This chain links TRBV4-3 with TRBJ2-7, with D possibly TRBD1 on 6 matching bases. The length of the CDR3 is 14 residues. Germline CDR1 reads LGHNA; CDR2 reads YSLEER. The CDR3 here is CVSSRLGVRGEQYF. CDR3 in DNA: TGCGTCAGCAGCCGATTGGGAGTCAGGGGCGAGCAGTACTTC.

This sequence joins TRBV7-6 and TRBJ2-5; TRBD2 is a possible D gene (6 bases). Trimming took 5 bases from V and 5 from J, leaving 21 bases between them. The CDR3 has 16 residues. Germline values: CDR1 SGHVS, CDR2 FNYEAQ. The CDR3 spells CASSPRGLARDETQYF. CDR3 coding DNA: TGTGCCAGCAGCCCAAGGGGCCTAGCGAGGGACGAGACCCAGTACTTC.

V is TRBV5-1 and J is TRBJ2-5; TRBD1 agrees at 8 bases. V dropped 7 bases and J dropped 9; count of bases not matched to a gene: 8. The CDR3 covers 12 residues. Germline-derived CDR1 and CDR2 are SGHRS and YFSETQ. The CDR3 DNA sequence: TGCGCCAGCCTGCGGGCAGGGGGCCCCCAGTACTTC. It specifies CASLRAGGPQYF.

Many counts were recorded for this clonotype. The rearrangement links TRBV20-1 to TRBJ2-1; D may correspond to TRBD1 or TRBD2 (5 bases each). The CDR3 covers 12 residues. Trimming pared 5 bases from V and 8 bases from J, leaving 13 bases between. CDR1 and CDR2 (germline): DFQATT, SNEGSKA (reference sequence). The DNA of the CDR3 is TGCAGTGCTTCCGGGACGGTCGATGAGCAGTTCTTC. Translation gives CSASGTVDEQFF.

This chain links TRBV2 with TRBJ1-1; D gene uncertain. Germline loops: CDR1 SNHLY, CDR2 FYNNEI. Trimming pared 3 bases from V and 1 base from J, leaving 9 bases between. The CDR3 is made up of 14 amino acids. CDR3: CASSENPTNTEAFF. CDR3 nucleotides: TGTGCCAGCAGTGAGAATCCTACGAACACTGAAGCTTTCTTT.

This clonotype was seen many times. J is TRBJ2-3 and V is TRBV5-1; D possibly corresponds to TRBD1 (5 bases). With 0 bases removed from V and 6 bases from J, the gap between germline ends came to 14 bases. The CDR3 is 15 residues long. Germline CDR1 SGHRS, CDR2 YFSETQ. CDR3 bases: TGCGCCAGCAGCTTGGAAGGCGGTGCAGGGGATACGCAGTATTTT. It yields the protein CASSLEGGAGDTQYF.

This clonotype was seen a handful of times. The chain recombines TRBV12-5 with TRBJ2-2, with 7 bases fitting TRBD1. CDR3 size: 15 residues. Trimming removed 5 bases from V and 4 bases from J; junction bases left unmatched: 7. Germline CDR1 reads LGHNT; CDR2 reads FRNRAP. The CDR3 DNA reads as TGTGCTAGTGGTCCCCCGACAGGGCCCACCGGGGAGCTGTTTTTT. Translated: CASGPPTGPTGELFF.

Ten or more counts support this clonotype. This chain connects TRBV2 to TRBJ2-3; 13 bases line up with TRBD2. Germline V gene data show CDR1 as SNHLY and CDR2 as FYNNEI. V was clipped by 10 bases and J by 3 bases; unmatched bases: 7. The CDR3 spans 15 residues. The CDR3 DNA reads TGTGCCAAAGGACTAGCGGGAGTTGGAACAGATACGCAGTATTTT. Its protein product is CAKGLAGVGTDTQYF.

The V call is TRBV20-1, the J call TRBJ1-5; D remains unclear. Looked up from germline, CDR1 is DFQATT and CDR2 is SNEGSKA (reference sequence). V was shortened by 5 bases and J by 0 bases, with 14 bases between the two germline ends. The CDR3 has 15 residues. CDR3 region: CSAFPRGNSNQPQHF. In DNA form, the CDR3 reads TGCAGTGCTTTCCCCAGAGGGAATAGCAATCAGCCCCAGCATTTT.

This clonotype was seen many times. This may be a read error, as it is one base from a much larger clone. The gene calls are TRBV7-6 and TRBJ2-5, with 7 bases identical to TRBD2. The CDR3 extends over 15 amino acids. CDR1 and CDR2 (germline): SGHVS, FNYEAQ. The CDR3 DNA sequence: TGTGCCACCACGGGGGGAGTAGCTCTTCAAGAGACCCAGCACTTC. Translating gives CATTGGVALQETQHF.

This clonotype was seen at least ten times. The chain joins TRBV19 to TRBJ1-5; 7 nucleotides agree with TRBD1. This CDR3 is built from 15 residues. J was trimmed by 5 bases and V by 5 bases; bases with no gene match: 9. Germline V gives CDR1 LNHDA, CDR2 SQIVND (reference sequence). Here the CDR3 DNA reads TGTGCCAGTAGTCATGACAGGGCGGCCGATCAGCCCCAGCATTTT. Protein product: CASSHDRAADQPQHF.

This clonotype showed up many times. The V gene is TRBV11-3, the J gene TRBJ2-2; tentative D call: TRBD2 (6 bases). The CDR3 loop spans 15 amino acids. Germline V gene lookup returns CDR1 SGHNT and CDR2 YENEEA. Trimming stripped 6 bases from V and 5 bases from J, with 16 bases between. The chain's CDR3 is CASSPGGDGTGELFF. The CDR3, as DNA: TGTGCCAGCAGTCCCGGAGGGGACGGGACCGGGGAGCTGTTTTTT.

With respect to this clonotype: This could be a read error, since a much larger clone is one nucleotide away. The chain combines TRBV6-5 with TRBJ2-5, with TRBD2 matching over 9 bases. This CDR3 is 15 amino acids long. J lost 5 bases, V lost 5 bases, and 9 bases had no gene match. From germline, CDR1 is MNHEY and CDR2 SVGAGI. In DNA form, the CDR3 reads TGTGCCAGCAGTCTTGGGGGCGGGAGGGCGGAGACCCAGTACTTC. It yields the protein CASSLGGGRAETQYF.

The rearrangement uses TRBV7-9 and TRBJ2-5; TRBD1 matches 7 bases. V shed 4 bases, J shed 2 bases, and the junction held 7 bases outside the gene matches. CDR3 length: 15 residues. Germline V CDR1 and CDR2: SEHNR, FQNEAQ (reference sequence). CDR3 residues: CASSSNQGQQETQYF. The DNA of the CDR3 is TGTGCCAGCAGCTCCAATCAGGGACAGCAAGAGACCCAGTACTTC.